These T cell receptor beta chains were read from a single sample in a study of blood T cell repertoires in COVID-19. TCRdb keeps only in-frame clones here, not all; method: immunoSEQ multiplex PCR. The sample lists around 300,000 clones, roughly 89% occurring once. What was sequenced was peripheral blood. These receptors all come from a woman aged 40 to 50 who had recovered from COVID-19. CDR3s include the opening cysteine and the closing phenylalanine or tryptophan. The D gene is left open where the match is weak. Size values are once, few and many counts, or a class for expanded clones, and some rows have none.

D	V	J	length	size	CDR3	DNA
TRBD1	TRBV18	TRBJ2-5	16	NA	CASSPTTGAPFTAQYF	TGTGCCAGCTCACCGACGACAGGGGCCCCTTTTACGGCCCAGTACTTC
TRBD2	TRBV6-5	TRBJ2-5	15	NA	CASSTGPGGQETQYF	TGTGCCAGCAGTACCGGGCCGGGGGGCCAAGAGACCCAGTACTTC
NA	TRBV28	TRBJ1-2	12	NA	CASSSGVAGYTF	TGTGCCAGCAGCTCAGGGGTGGCTGGCTACACCTTC
TRBD2	TRBV3-1/TRBV3-2	TRBJ2-3	17	NA	CASSQGLAGVGTDTQYF	TGTGCCAGCAGCCAAGGACTAGCGGGAGTGGGCACAGATACGCAGTATTTT
TRBD2	TRBV29-1	TRBJ2-1	16	NA	CSVGLASGGAYNEQFF	TGCAGCGTTGGTTTGGCTAGCGGGGGAGCCTACAATGAGCAGTTCTTC
TRBD1	TRBV28	TRBJ1-1	16	NA	CASSLGISTGWTEAFF	TGTGCCAGCAGTTTAGGGATCTCGACAGGGTGGACTGAAGCTTTCTTT
TRBD2	TRBV7-9	TRBJ2-3	18	NA	CASSLELAGAPSTDTQYF	TGTGCCAGCAGCCTAGAACTAGCGGGAGCCCCTAGCACAGATACGCAGTATTTT
TRBD2	TRBV10-3	TRBJ2-1	15	NA	CAISEREGPYNEQFF	TGTGCCATCAGTGAGAGGGAGGGCCCCTACAATGAGCAGTTCTTC
NA	TRBV2	TRBJ1-5	14	NA	CASYSGQTNQPQHF	TGTGCCAGCTATTCCGGACAGACCAATCAGCCCCAGCATTTT
NA	TRBV9	TRBJ1-6	16	NA	CASSVGLEHSNSPLHF	TGTGCCAGCAGCGTAGGTCTTGAGCACTCAAATTCACCCCTCCACTTT
TRBD1	TRBV7-2	TRBJ2-7	14	NA	CASSWADRGYEQYF	TGTGCCAGCAGCTGGGCCGACAGGGGCTACGAGCAGTACTTC
NA	TRBV18	TRBJ2-7	15	NA	CASSPASDSLYEQYF	TGTGCCAGCTCACCAGCGAGCGACAGCCTCTACGAGCAGTACTTC
NA	TRBV9	TRBJ2-1	17	NA	CASSVERNARAGNEQFF	TGTGCCAGCAGCGTAGAGAGGAATGCGCGGGCCGGGAATGAGCAGTTCTTC
TRBD2	TRBV10-3	TRBJ2-1	14	NA	CAAAPSGANNEQFF	TGTGCCGCAGCACCGAGCGGGGCAAACAATGAGCAGTTCTTC
NA	TRBV6-5	TRBJ1-6	13	once	CASMRDINSPLHF	TGTGCCAGCATGAGGGATATTAATTCACCCCTCCACTTT
NA	TRBV28	TRBJ2-2	14	NA	CASSRGAYTGELFF	TGTGCCAGCAGTCGGGGGGCCTACACCGGGGAGCTGTTTTTT
TRBD2	TRBV5-1	TRBJ2-5	16	NA	CASSFGTSGPQETQYF	TGCGCCAGCAGCTTCGGGACTAGCGGGCCCCAAGAGACCCAGTACTTC
NA	TRBV5-1	TRBJ2-3	16	NA	CASSSGLGGPTDTQYF	TGCGCCAGCAGCTCGGGGCTCGGGGGACCCACAGATACGCAGTATTTT
NA	TRBV10-3	TRBJ1-5	15	NA	CAISESGVGNQPQHF	TGTGCCATCAGTGAGTCAGGGGTAGGCAATCAGCCCCAGCATTTT
NA	TRBV29-1	TRBJ1-5	13	NA	CSVANRGNQPQHF	TGCAGCGTTGCAAACAGGGGCAATCAGCCCCAGCATTTT
NA	TRBV24-1	TRBJ1-5	14	NA	CATSERSSYQPQHF	TGTGCCACCAGTGAGAGGTCCAGTTATCAGCCCCAGCATTTT
TRBD1	TRBV6-5	TRBJ1-6	15	many	CASSYSRTGNSPLHF	TGTGCCAGCAGTTACTCGAGGACAGGGAATTCACCCCTCCACTTT
NA	TRBV19	TRBJ1-4	13	NA	CASSIESDEKLFF	TGTGCCAGTAGTATAGAGTCAGATGAAAAACTGTTTTTT
TRBD1	TRBV24-1	TRBJ2-6	17	NA	CATSDPRQGSGANVLTF	TGTGCCACCAGTGACCCACGACAGGGCTCTGGGGCCAACGTCCTGACTTTC
TRBD1	TRBV27	TRBJ2-7	13	once	CASSSGQSYEQYF	TGTGCCAGCAGCTCGGGACAGTCCTACGAGCAGTACTTC
NA	TRBV2	TRBJ1-6	15	NA	CASSEQGTDNSPLHF	TGTGCCAGCAGTGAACAGGGAACAGATAATTCACCCCTCCACTTT
TRBD1	TRBV28	TRBJ1-1	17	NA	CASSPLPTGGGDTEAFF	TGTGCCAGCAGCCCCCTTCCTACAGGGGGCGGGGACACTGAAGCTTTCTTT
NA	TRBV28	TRBJ1-6	16	once	CASTSHPPPYNSPLHF	TGTGCCAGCACGAGCCACCCCCCACCCTATAATTCACCCCTCCACTTT
NA	TRBV3-1/TRBV3-2	TRBJ2-7	14	NA	CASSHGAGTYEQYF	TGTGCCAGCAGCCATGGTGCAGGTACCTACGAGCAGTACTTC
TRBD2	TRBV2	TRBJ2-3	15	NA	CASSRLAGGSDTQYF	TGTGCCAGCAGTAGACTAGCGGGAGGGTCAGATACGCAGTATTTT
NA	TRBV3-1/TRBV3-2	TRBJ2-1	14	NA	CASSQVDSYNEQFF	TGTGCCAGCAGCCAAGTGGACTCTTACAATGAGCAGTTCTTC
NA	TRBV7-2	TRBJ1-2	14	NA	CASSYSSLFYGYTF	TGTGCCAGCAGCTACAGCTCGCTATTTTATGGCTACACCTTC
TRBD2	TRBV28	TRBJ2-3	17	NA	CASSSTSGLAGADTQYF	TGTGCCAGCAGTTCCACGTCGGGACTAGCGGGAGCGGATACGCAGTATTTT
TRBD2	TRBV9	TRBJ2-2	18	NA	CASSAAGLAGGNTGELFF	TGTGCCAGCAGCGCAGCGGGACTAGCGGGAGGGAACACCGGGGAGCTGTTTTTT
TRBD2	TRBV4-1	TRBJ2-7	15	NA	CASSQLGLGSYEQYF	TGCGCCAGCAGCCAACTGGGACTAGGCTCCTACGAGCAGTACTTC
TRBD1	TRBV4-2	TRBJ1-4	15	NA	CASSLPGQGNEKLFF	TGTGCCAGCAGCCTACCGGGACAGGGTAATGAAAAACTGTTTTTT
NA	TRBV5-1	TRBJ2-5	12	NA	CASSGSEETQYF	TGCGCCAGCAGCGGGTCGGAGGAGACCCAGTACTTC
NA	TRBV28	TRBJ2-7	14	NA	CASSQRWRAYEQYF	TGTGCCAGCAGTCAGCGGTGGAGGGCCTACGAGCAGTACTTC
TRBD1	TRBV11-3	TRBJ2-7	16	NA	CASSPGTRTGGGEQYF	TGTGCCAGCAGCCCCGGGACCAGGACAGGGGGCGGCGAGCAGTACTTC
TRBD1	TRBV6-6	TRBJ1-1	14	NA	CASSSTGGGTEAFF	TGTGCCAGCAGCAGTACAGGGGGCGGAACTGAAGCTTTCTTT
TRBD1	TRBV7-6	TRBJ2-2	15	NA	CASSSGQGNTGELFF	TGTGCCAGCAGCTCAGGACAGGGGAACACCGGGGAGCTGTTTTTT
TRBD1	TRBV11-2	TRBJ1-2	16	NA	CASSLWTGGAGYGYTF	TGTGCCAGCAGCTTATGGACAGGGGGCGCAGGCTATGGCTACACCTTC
TRBD1	TRBV9	TRBJ1-1	13	NA	CASSSGQGTEAFF	TGTGCCAGCAGCTCGGGACAGGGGACTGAAGCTTTCTTT
NA	TRBV3-1/TRBV3-2	TRBJ1-2	16	NA	CASSQDFGHGSYGYTF	TGTGCCAGCAGCCAAGATTTCGGTCACGGGTCCTATGGCTACACCTTC
TRBD2	TRBV24-1	TRBJ2-7	13	NA	CATESGSSDEQYF	TGTGCCACCGAAAGCGGGAGCTCCGACGAGCAGTACTTC
TRBD1	TRBV19	TRBJ1-5	15	NA	CASSRQGASDQPQHF	TGTGCCAGTAGCCGACAGGGGGCTAGCGATCAGCCCCAGCATTTT
TRBD2	TRBV6-6	TRBJ2-4	14	NA	CASSYTGGPNIQYF	TGTGCCAGCAGTTATACGGGAGGGCCAAACATTCAGTACTTC
NA	TRBV7-8	TRBJ2-6	17	once	CASSLGAGLSGANVLTF	TGTGCCAGCAGCTTAGGGGCGGGGCTCTCTGGGGCCAACGTCCTGACTTTC
TRBD2	TRBV6-5	TRBJ2-3	14	NA	CASSLAVSTDTQYF	TGTGCCAGCAGTCTAGCGGTTAGCACAGATACGCAGTATTTT
NA	TRBV10-2	TRBJ2-2	16	NA	CASRRGSGDNTGELFF	TGCGCCAGCAGGAGGGGGAGCGGGGATAACACCGGGGAGCTGTTTTTT